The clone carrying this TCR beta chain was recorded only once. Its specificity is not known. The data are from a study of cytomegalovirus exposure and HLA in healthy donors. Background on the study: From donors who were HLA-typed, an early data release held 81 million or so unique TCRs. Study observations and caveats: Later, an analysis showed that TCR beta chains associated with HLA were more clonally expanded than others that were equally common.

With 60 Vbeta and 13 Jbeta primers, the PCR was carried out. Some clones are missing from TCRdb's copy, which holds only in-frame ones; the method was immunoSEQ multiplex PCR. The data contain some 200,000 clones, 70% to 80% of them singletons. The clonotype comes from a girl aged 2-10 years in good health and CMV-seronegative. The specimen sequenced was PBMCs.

CDR3 coding DNA: TGCGCCAGCAGCCAAGCTCCGGGACAGGCCCAATATAATTCACCCCTCCACTTT. Protein product: CASSQAPGQAQYNSPLHF. The chain carries TRBV4-1 and TRBJ1-6; TRBD1 matches 8 bases. V lost 1 base, J lost 4 bases, and 9 bases stayed unmatched. The CDR3 contains 18 residues. The germline CDR1 and CDR2 sequences are MGHRA and YSYEKL.